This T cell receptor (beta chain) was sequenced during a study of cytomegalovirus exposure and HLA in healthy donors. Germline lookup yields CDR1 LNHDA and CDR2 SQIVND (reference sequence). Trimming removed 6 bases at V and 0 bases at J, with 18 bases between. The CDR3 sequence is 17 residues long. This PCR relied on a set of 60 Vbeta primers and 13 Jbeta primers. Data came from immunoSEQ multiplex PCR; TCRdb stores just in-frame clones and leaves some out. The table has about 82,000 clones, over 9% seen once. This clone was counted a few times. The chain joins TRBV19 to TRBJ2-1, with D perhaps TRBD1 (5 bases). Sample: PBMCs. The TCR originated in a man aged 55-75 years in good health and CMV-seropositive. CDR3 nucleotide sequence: TGTGCCAGTAGATATAGGGGCGACAGACTCTCCTACAATGAGCAGTTCTTC. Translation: CASRYRGDRLSYNEQFF.